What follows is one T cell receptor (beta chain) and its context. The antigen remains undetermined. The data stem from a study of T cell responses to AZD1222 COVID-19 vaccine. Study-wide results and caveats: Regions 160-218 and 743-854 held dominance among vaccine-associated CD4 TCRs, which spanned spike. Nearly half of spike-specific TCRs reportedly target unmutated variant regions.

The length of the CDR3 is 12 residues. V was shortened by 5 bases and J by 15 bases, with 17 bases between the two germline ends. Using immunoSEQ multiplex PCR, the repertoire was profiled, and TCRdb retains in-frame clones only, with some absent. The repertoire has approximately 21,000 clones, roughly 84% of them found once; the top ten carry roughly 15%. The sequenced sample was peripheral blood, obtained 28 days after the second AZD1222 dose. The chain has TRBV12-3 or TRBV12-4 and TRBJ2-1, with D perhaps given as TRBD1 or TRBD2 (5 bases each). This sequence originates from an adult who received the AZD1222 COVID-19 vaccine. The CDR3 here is CASSPPGRERFF. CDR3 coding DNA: TGTGCCAGCAGTCCCCCGGGCAGGGAGAGGTTCTTC.